The clone carrying this T cell receptor beta chain was picked up a small number of times. The sample belongs to a study of T cells after yellow fever vaccination. This CDR3 contains 18 residues. The germline gives CDR1 MGHRA, CDR2 YSYEKL. V was clipped by 0 bases and J by 1 base; unmatched bases: 9. TCR cDNA was made by 5'RACE template switching, adding a universal primer site and UMIs. In TCRdb, the 5' RACE reads were re-called with MiXCR into one record per CDR3 protein. The sample consists of some 170,000 distinct CDR3 sequences, around 9.7% of them appearing once. The source was CD8+ T cells sorted from PBMCs, collected 45 days after the yellow fever booster vaccination. The chain has TRBV4-1 and TRBJ2-5, with 9 bases matching TRBD1. This clonotype was sampled from a man aged 18 to 35 who received the YFV17D yellow fever vaccine. The CDR3 reads CASSQDPAGQGIQETQYF. DNA of the CDR3: TGCGCCAGCAGCCAAGATCCTGCCGGACAGGGGATCCAAGAGACCCAGTACTTC.